Listed below are T cell receptor beta chains from one sample, sequenced in a study of blood T cells in healthy people across ages. TCRdb itself ran the 5' RACE reads through MiXCR, one entry per CDR3 protein. Of hundreds of thousands of distinct CDR3 sequences in the sample, just over 55% were seen once. Sample: blood. The receptors were sampled from a man aged 35 to 55 in good health. Both conserved end residues are part of each CDR3. Each record gives: CDR3 length, V gene, J gene, CDR3 protein.

16,TRBV27,TRBJ2-7,CASSLWSGAGSYEQYF
13,TRBV28,TRBJ2-7,CASSPGGTYEQYF
13,TRBV27,TRBJ2-5,CASRPRDAVPQYF
11,TRBV20-1,TRBJ2-3,CSARAEDTQYF
12,TRBV6-2/TRBV6-3,TRBJ1-2,CASSYSQGGYTF
16,TRBV7-6,TRBJ2-2,CASSLTRGGATGELFF
17,TRBV5-1,TRBJ2-5,CASSSDYSGRKGETQYF
18,TRBV18,TRBJ2-4,CASSPTSASLTAKNIQYF
14,TRBV12-3/TRBV12-4,TRBJ1-5,CASSLGGGYQPQHF
15,TRBV7-2,TRBJ2-2,CASSIGTSGTGELFF
16,TRBV7-2,TRBJ1-2,CASSSRQATGLRGYTF
15,TRBV9,TRBJ2-1,CASSVELLPYNEQFF
15,TRBV4-2,TRBJ2-7,CASSQDDRSSYEQYF
16,TRBV10-3,TRBJ2-1,CAISEPSGTSNNEQFF
17,TRBV10-3,TRBJ2-5,CAISAGWDNESQETQYF
15,TRBV12-3/TRBV12-4,TRBJ2-7,CASSPPGQASYEQYF
13,TRBV7-3,TRBJ1-2,CASSLTSDQGYTF
14,TRBV29-1,TRBJ1-1,CSVEDPRFGTGVFF
18,TRBV5-1,TRBJ2-5,CASSLLSVRRIYQETQYF
13,TRBV29-1,TRBJ1-2,CSGRGTGDYGYTF
16,TRBV20-1,TRBJ1-5,CSARDQAGQGGQPQHF
23,TRBV11-1,-,CASSPNIASGGIQFSGLSYEQYF